This record covers a single T cell receptor beta chain. Antigen specificity is unknown. Every donor provided one heparinised blood draw, which averaged roughly 120 mL. Isolation of CD4+ naive, central memory, regulatory and stem cell-like memory cells was achieved by sorting via CD45RO/CCR7/CD25/CD127/CD95/CD27. V was pared by 0 bases and J by 11 bases, with 13 bases between. Germline assignment: CDR1 GTSNPN and CDR2 SVGIG (reference sequence). This CDR3 has 12 residues. The sample is drawn from a study of beta chain features in type 1 diabetes. The overall study: Sorted cell examination encompassed 100,000,000 or so cells across all samples. The study, taken as a whole, reports: Shortening that was moderate but significant affected the TCRB CDR3s of Type 1 diabetes patients in all four CD4+ subsets.

Since all of the isolated RNA was reverse transcribed, expressed TCRB transcripts were what got sequenced. The assay was immunoSEQ multiplex PCR, and TCRdb's table has in-frame clones only and misses some. In the table there are 200,000 to 250,000 clones, 9% to 10% of which are singletons. Sequencing was done on a sample of naive CD4+ T cells from blood. This chain uses TRBV30 with TRBJ1-1; D is unclear. This TCR derives from a young woman in good health. The DNA of the CDR3 is TGTGCCTGGAGTGTACGGAGGGCGGAGGCTTTCTTT. As protein: CAWSVRRAEAFF. The complete variable domain, with remaining parts taken from reference TRBV30 and TRBJ1-1, reads SQTIHQWPATLVQPVGSPLSLECTVEGTSNPNLYWYRQAAGRGLQLLFYSVGIGQISSEVPQNLSASRPQDRQFILSSKKLLLSDSGFYLCAWSVRRAEAFFGQGTRLTVV.